This TCR beta chain was sequenced during a study of blood T cell repertoires in COVID-19 (dated by TCRdb to the early 2020s). For the wider study: The collaborator samples originated in the United States, Italy and Spain and spanned the acute and convalescent phases of COVID-19. The material from the prospective study consisted of cDNA or gDNA derived from T cells, B-cell-depleted T cells, or PBMCs. Deeply sampled blood TCRbeta repertoires from subjects exposed to, actively infected with, or recovered from COVID-19 were included in the dataset. A freely available public database, intended as a resource for researchers studying the immune response to SARS-CoV-2, is where the repertoires were released. Samples came from the ongoing ImmuneRACE study (first 160 participants) plus 1,254 subjects from 6 global collaborators. Nearly every sample came with metadata listing a de-identified subject ID, COVID-19 status, age in years and sex. Where HLA class I and class II types were available, the types were taken from metadata supplied by the sample provider, not from assay-based typing. Points the paper makes about the study in general: The quantity of clinical and demographic metadata differed by source and by participant and was supplied without curation.

Concerning this clone itself: No cognate antigen has been identified for it. Within one base of it there is no much larger clone, and no base qualities were kept.

Whole blood was collected in K2EDTA tubes by collaborating institutions according to the institutions' own protocols. For TCRbeta analysis, collaborators shipped samples as frozen whole blood, isolated PBMCs, or DNA extracted from either of those sample types. V is shortened by 5 bases, J by 0 bases, and the region joining them spans 15 bases. There are 16 amino acids in the CDR3, from cysteine to phenylalanine inclusive. Only the CDR3 DNA stays, 48 bases, in frame from base 1. The germline V gene sets CDR1 to SGHNT and CDR2 to YENEEA. The immunoSEQ Assay, a bias-controlled multiplex PCR, was used to amplify TCRbeta CDR3 regions from genomic DNA. On the study's bioinformatics: Within the assay, amplification of reference gene primers was used to estimate how many nucleated cells each sample contained. To quantify the absolute abundance of each unique TCRbeta CDR3 rearrangement, sequence reads were collapsed and filtered. Productive Simpson clonality was computed per sample as the square root of Simpson's diversity index over productive rearrangements. The clones in this table, taken by TCRdb from immuneACCESS, are in-frame only. Not every clone is retained; where verified, under half of the shortfall comes from an unresolved V gene, and the cause of the rest is unknown. V, J and clone size were drawn from that table, and D and trimming were deduced from the DNA. A total of around 70,000 clones appear in this sample, under 95% of them only once. Under 6.5% of the sample rests with the top ten.

Recombination connected TRBV11-3 to TRBJ2-3; no confident D gene assignment can be made. This TCR was recovered from a human donor in a cohort sampled during active COVID-19. The sample comprised peripheral blood. The CDR3 here reads CASSPRRQSSTDTQYF. The DNA reads TGTGCCAGCAGCCCCCGGCGGCAGAGCAGCACAGATACGCAGTATTTT.